Here is one T cell receptor beta chain with its context. The antigen remains undetermined. The data stem from a study of T cells expressing NK-cell markers. Study background: Obtained from sorted CD3+CD56+NKG2C+, CD3+CD56+NKG2C- and CD3+CD56-NKG2C+ T cells were the TCR beta repertoires. Seven of the eight sequenced donors were HCMV-seropositive; one was seronegative.

Libraries used 5'RACE template switching adding universal primer site and UMIs. TCRdb reanalyzed the 5' RACE reads, giving one entry per CDR3 protein sequence and no DNA. This sample's table has 300,000 to 500,000 distinct CDR3 sequences. CDR3 length: 15 residues. From germline, CDR1 is DFQATT and CDR2 SNEGSKA (reference sequence). Whole-study results and caveats: A range of about 1.0-8% of CD8+ T cells consisted of dominant NKG2C+ clonotypes in a handful of donors.

The chain couples TRBV20-1 to TRBJ2-3; TCRdb names TRBD2, which stays unverified in the absence of DNA. This TCR derives from a woman between 45 and 60 years old in good health. The specimen sequenced was blood T cells: a sorted CD56 or NKG2C T cell subset, CD4+ or CD8+ T cells, or bulk PBMC T cells (not recorded which). The CDR3 sequence is CSASSLAGRGDTQYF.